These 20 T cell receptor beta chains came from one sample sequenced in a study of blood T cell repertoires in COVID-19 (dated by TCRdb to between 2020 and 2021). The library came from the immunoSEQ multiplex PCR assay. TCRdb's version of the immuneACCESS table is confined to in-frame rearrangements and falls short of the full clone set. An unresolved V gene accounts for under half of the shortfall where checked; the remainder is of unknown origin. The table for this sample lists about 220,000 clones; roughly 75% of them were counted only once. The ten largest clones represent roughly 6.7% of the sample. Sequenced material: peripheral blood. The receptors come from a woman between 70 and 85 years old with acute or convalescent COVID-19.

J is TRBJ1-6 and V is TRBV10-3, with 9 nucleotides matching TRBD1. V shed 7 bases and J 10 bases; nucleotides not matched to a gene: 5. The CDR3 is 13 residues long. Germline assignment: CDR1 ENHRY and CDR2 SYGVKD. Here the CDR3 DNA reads TGTGCCATCACCCGGGACAGGGACTCACCCCTCCACTTT. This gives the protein CAITRDRDSPLHF.

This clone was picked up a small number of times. The CDR3: CARSLSRGPIPGELFF. The CDR3 DNA reads TGTGCCAGAAGCTTATCGCGGGGGCCCATCCCCGGGGAGCTGTTTTTT. V is TRBV5-3 and J is TRBJ2-2, with D tentatively TRBD2 (7 bases). Being an ORF, TRBV5-3 has a function that is uncertain. Trimming stripped 2 bases from V and 6 bases from J, with 17 bases between. This CDR3 region has 16 residues.

In DNA form, the CDR3 reads TGTGCCAGCAGCTTCGGGGGTGGGTCCTACGAGCAGTACTTC. This gives the protein CASSFGGGSYEQYF. The chain links TRBV7-2 to TRBJ2-7; maybe TRBD2 (6 bases). The germline V gene has CDR1 SGHTA and CDR2 FQGNSA. This CDR3 spans 14 amino acids. V was cut by 3 bases and J by 1 base, with 10 bases left in between.

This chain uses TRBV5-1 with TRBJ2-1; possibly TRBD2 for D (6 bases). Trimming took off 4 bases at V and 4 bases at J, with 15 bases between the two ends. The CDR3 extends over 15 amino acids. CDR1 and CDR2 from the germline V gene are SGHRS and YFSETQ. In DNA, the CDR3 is TGCGCCAGCAGCCCACGGGACTCCCCGTACAATGAGCAGTTCTTC. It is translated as CASSPRDSPYNEQFF.

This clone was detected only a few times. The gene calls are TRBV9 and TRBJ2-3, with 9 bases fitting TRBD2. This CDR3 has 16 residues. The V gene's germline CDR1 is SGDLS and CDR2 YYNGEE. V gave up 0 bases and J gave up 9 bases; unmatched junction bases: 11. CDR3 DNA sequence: TGTGCCAGCAGCGTAGCCGGAGGACTAGCGAGCGGGACGCAGTATTTT. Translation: CASSVAGGLASGTQYF. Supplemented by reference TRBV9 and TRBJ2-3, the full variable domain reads DSGVTQTPKHLITATGQRVTLRCSPRSGDLSVYWYQQSLDQGLQFLIQYYNGEERAKGNILERFSAQQFPDLHSELNLSSLELGDSALYFCASSVAGGLASGTQYFGPGTRLTVL.

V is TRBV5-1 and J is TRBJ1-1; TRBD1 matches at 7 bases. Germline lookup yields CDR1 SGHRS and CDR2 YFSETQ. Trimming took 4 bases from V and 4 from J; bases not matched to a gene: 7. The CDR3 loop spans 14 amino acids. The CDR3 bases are TGCGCCAGCAGCAAAGACAGGGTAGGCACTGAAGCTTTCTTT. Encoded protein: CASSKDRVGTEAFF.

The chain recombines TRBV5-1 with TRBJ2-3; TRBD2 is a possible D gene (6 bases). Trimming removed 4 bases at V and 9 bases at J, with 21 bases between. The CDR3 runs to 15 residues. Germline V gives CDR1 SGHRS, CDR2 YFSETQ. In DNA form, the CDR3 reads TGCGCCAGCAGCGCCCCCTCCGATCGGAGGGGCACGCAGTATTTT. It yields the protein CASSAPSDRRGTQYF.

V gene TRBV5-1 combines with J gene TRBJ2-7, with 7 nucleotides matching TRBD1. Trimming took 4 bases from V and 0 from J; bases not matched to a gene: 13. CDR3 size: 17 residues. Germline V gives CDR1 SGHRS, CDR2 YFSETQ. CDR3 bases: TGCGCCAGCAGCCTCCATAGGACAGGCCCCGGCTCCTACGAGCAGTACTTC. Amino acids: CASSLHRTGPGSYEQYF.

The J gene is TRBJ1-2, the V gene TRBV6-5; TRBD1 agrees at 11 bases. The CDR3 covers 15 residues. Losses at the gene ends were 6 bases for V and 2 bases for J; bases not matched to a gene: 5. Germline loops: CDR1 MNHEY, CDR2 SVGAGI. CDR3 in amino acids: CASRRTGGTNYGYTF. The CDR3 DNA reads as TGTGCCAGCAGACGGACAGGGGGCACCAACTATGGCTACACCTTC.

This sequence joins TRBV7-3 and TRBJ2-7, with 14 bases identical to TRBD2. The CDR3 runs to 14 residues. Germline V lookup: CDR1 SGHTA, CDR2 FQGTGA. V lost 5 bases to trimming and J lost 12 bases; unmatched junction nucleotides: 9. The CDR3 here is CASSPRTSGGIVYF. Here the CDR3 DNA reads TGTGCCAGCAGCCCGAGGACTAGCGGGGGGATTGTGTACTTC.

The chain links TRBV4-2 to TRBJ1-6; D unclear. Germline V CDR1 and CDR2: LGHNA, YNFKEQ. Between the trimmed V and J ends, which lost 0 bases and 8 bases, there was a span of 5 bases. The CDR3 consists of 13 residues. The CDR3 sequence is CASSQDTDSPLHF. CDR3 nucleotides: TGTGCCAGCAGCCAAGATACGGATTCACCCCTCCACTTT.

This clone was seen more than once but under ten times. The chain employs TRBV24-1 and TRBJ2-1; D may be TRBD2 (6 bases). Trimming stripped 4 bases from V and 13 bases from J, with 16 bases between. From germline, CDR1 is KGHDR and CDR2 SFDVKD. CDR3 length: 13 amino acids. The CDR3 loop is CATSDTGTLPQFF. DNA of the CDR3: TGTGCCACCAGTGACACCGGGACTCTCCCTCAGTTCTTC.

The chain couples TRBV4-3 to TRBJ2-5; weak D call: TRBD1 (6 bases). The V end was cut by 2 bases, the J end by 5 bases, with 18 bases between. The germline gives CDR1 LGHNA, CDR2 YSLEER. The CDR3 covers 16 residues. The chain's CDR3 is CASSQRTTGRGETQYF. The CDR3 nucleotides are TGCGCCAGCAGCCAACGAACTACAGGGCGAGGGGAGACCCAGTACTTC.

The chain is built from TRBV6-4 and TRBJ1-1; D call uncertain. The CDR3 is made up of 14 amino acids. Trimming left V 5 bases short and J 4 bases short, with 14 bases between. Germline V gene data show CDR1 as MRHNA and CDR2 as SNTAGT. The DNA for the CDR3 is TGTGCCAGCAGTACTGGGGTCGGGGTCACTGAAGCTTTCTTT. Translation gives CASSTGVGVTEAFF.

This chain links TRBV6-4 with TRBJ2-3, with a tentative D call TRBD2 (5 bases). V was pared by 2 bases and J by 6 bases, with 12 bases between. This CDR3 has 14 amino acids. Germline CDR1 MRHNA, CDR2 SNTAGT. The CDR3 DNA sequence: TGTGCCAGCAGTGACCGGGGATGGGCGGATACGCAGTATTTT. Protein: CASSDRGWADTQYF.

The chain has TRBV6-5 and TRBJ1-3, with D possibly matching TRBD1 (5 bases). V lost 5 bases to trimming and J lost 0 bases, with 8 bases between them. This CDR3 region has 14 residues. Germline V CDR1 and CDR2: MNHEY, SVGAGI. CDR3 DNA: TGTGCCAGCAGTAGACAGAGCTCTGGAAACACCATATATTTT. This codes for CASSRQSSGNTIYF.

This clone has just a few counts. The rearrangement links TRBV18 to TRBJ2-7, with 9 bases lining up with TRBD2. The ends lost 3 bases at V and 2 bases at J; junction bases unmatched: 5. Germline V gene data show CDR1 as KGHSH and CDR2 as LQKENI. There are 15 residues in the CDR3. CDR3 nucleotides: TGTGCCAGCTCACCCGGGACTAGCCTACCCTACGAGCAGTACTTC. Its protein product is CASSPGTSLPYEQYF.

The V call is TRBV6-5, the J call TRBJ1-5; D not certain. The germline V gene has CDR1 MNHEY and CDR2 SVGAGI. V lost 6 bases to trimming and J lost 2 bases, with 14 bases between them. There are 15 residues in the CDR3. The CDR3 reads CASRLQPAGNQPQHF. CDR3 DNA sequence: TGTGCCAGCAGATTACAGCCGGCCGGCAATCAGCCCCAGCATTTT.

The CDR3 DNA sequence: TGCGCCAGCAGCTCCGGGACCTACGAGCAGTACTTC. It is translated as CASSSGTYEQYF. J is TRBJ2-7 and V is TRBV10-1, with a tentative D call TRBD2 (5 bases). Germline values: CDR1 WNHNN, CDR2 SYGVQD (reference sequence). V was trimmed by 6 bases and J by 2 bases, leaving 8 bases between them. The CDR3 runs 12 residues.

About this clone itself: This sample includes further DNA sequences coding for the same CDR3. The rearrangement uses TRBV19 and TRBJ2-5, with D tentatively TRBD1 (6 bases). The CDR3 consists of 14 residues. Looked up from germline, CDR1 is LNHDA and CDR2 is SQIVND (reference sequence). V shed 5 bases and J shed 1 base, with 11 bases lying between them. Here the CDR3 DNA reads TGTGCCAGTAGTCCCGGACAGTCCCAAGAGACCCAGTACTTC. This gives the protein CASSPGQSQETQYF.